A single sample is the source of the 20 T cell receptor beta chains below, sequenced in a study of blood T cell repertoires in COVID-19. TCRdb's copy holds only in-frame clones and misses some; the assay was immunoSEQ multiplex PCR. The sample has some 200,000 clones, about 86% seen once; the top ten hold 2.3%. Input material: peripheral blood. The receptors shown here come from an older woman with acute or convalescent COVID-19.

The V gene is TRBV10-3, the J gene TRBJ1-2; D is perhaps TRBD1 (6 bases). The germline V gene encodes CDR1 ENHRY and CDR2 SYGVKD. The CDR3 is 15 residues long. Trimming removed 6 bases at V and 8 bases at J, with 22 bases between. CDR3 loop: CAIRMDSLSTGGYTF. CDR3 sequence (DNA): TGTGCCATCAGAATGGACAGCCTATCGACGGGAGGCTACACCTTC.

This rearrangement joins TRBV7-2 to TRBJ2-7, with D perhaps matching TRBD1 (5 bases). This CDR3 contains 15 residues. Germline assignment: CDR1 SGHTA and CDR2 FQGNSA. V lost 2 bases to trimming and J lost 0 bases, with 11 bases between them. CDR3 loop: CASSLYRQSSYEQYF. DNA of the CDR3: TGTGCCAGCAGCTTATACCGACAGAGCTCCTACGAGCAGTACTTC.

The chain has TRBV5-1 and TRBJ2-2; 8 nucleotides match TRBD1. Germline CDR1 and CDR2: SGHRS and YFSETQ. V shed 0 bases, J shed 4 bases, and the junction held 2 bases outside the gene matches. The CDR3 covers 15 residues. Here the CDR3 reads CASSLGQGTTGELFF. DNA of the CDR3: TGCGCCAGCAGCTTGGGACAGGGGACCACCGGGGAGCTGTTTTTT.

The genes are TRBV6-1 and TRBJ1-6, with 7 bases identical to TRBD1. Germline V gene lookup returns CDR1 MNHNS and CDR2 SASEGT. The junction had 1 base not matched to a gene; V was cut back by 0 bases and J by 5 bases. This CDR3 spans 15 amino acids. For the CDR3, the DNA is TGTGCCAGCAGTGAAGCAGGGGGCAATAATTCACCCCTCCACTTT. It translates to CASSEAGGNNSPLHF.

This clone has a single count. V usage is TRBV28 and J usage is TRBJ2-3; 7 bases are a match to TRBD2. The J segment lost 3 bases and the V segment lost 8 bases, leaving 8 bases of the junction unmatched. This CDR3 is built from 14 residues. Per the germline V gene, CDR1 is MDHEN and CDR2 is SYDVKM. CDR3 DNA sequence: TGTGCCAGCCTCAGCCCGGGAGGAACAGATACGCAGTATTTT. Translated: CASLSPGGTDTQYF.

The chain recombines TRBV3-1 (or the pseudogene TRBV3-2) with TRBJ2-2, with unresolved D. This CDR3 comprises 12 residues. The germline gives CDR1 LGHDT, CDR2 YNNKEL (reference sequence). The V end was cut by 6 bases, the J end by 7 bases, with 9 bases between. The CDR3 DNA follows: TGTGCCAGCAGTCGACCGGGCGGGGAGCTGTTTTTT. The encoded protein is CASSRPGGELFF.

J is TRBJ1-5 and V is TRBV6-5; D may be TRBD1 (6 bases). The CDR3 runs to 15 residues. The V end lost 10 bases, the J end lost 4 bases, and 20 bases lay between the germline ends. In germline, CDR1 is MNHEY, CDR2 SVGAGI. Here the CDR3 DNA reads TGTGCCACTACGGGGTCGGGGGGCGGAAATCAGCCCCAGCATTTT. This sequence encodes CATTGSGGGNQPQHF.

The chain is built from TRBV3-1 (or the pseudogene TRBV3-2) and TRBJ2-7, with D possibly being TRBD1 (6 bases). Germline assignment: CDR1 LGHDT and CDR2 YNNKEL (reference sequence). V lost 1 base, J lost 2 bases, and 9 bases lay in between. The CDR3 sequence is 14 residues long. In DNA form, the CDR3 reads TGTGCCAGCAGCCAAGCAGGGGCGACCTACGAGCAGTACTTC. Amino acids: CASSQAGATYEQYF.

CDR3 protein: CASSLTSGGLSQETQYF. Written as DNA, the CDR3 is TGTGCCAGCAGCCTCACTAGCGGGGGGTTATCCCAAGAGACCCAGTACTTC. The rearrangement links TRBV7-2 to TRBJ2-5; 12 positions agree with TRBD2. V lost 5 bases and J lost 1; bases outside the gene matches: 8. Per germline, CDR1 SGHTA and CDR2 FQGNSA. The CDR3 is 17 residues long.

The gene calls are TRBV5-4 and TRBJ2-1; 13 bases align to TRBD2. Germline CDR1 reads SGHNT; CDR2 reads YYREEE (reference sequence). With 4 bases clipped from V and 7 bases from J, the junction kept 8 bases outside the gene matches. CDR3 length: 16 residues. The CDR3 loop reads CASSPMTSGGSNEQFF. The DNA for the CDR3 is TGTGCCAGCAGCCCTATGACTAGCGGGGGGTCGAATGAGCAGTTCTTC.

Written as DNA, the CDR3 is TGTGCCAGCAGTGTTGCAGGGAAGAACACTGAAGCTTTCTTT. Its translation: CASSVAGKNTEAFF. The chain combines TRBV2 with TRBJ1-1, with D tentatively TRBD1 (5 bases). The CDR3 is 14 amino acids. From germline, CDR1 is SNHLY and CDR2 FYNNEI. Trimming removed 4 bases at V and 1 base at J, with 10 bases between.

The rearrangement links TRBV6-5 to TRBJ1-3; 7 bases are a match to TRBD1. The ends lost 10 bases at V and 0 bases at J; junction bases unmatched: 6. In germline, CDR1 is MNHEY, CDR2 SVGAGI. The CDR3 is 14 residues long. Written as DNA, the CDR3 is TGTGCCACCCCGGGACAGTACTCTGGAAACACCATATATTTT. This translates into CATPGQYSGNTIYF.

The V gene is TRBV10-3, the J gene TRBJ2-7; unclear D gene. Trimming stripped 6 bases from V and 1 base from J, with 7 bases between. The CDR3 runs 12 residues. Germline V lookup: CDR1 ENHRY, CDR2 SYGVKD. CDR3 residues: CAISRESYEQYF. The CDR3 DNA reads as TGTGCCATCAGCCGCGAGTCCTACGAGCAGTACTTC.

The gene calls are TRBV10-3 and TRBJ1-2, with a weak D call TRBD1 (5 bases). V dropped 3 bases and J dropped 8 bases, with 19 bases sitting between them. Germline CDR1 is ENHRY and CDR2 is SYGVKD. There are 15 residues in the CDR3. The CDR3 reads CAISDPGRTSGGYTF. The CDR3 DNA is TGTGCCATCAGTGACCCAGGGAGGACTAGTGGGGGCTACACCTTC.

The chain carries TRBV5-1 and TRBJ2-1; the D is unclear. Trimming took 0 bases from V and 3 from J, leaving 10 bases between them. In germline, CDR1 is SGHRS, CDR2 YFSETQ. This CDR3 has 15 amino acids. The CDR3 sequence: CASSLGYANYNEQFF. The CDR3 bases are TGCGCCAGCAGCTTGGGGTACGCGAACTACAATGAGCAGTTCTTC. Full variable domain (rest looked up from reference TRBV5-1 and TRBJ2-1): KAGVTQTPRYLIKTRGQQVTLSCSPISGHRSVSWYQQTPGQGLQFLFEYFSETQRNKGNFPGRFSGRQFSNSRSEMNVSTLELGDSALYLCASSLGYANYNEQFFGPGTRLTVL.

In DNA form, the CDR3 reads TGTGCCAGCAGCCAATTCCAAGCCGGGCGTCGGAGGAGCACTGAAGCTTTCTTT. It translates to CASSQFQAGRRRSTEAFF. The chain recombines TRBV3-1 (or the pseudogene TRBV3-2) with TRBJ1-1; no clear D. Germline values: CDR1 LGHDT, CDR2 YNNKEL (reference sequence). CDR3 length: 18 amino acids. Between the trimmed V and J ends, which lost 2 bases and 4 bases, there was a span of 23 bases.

This clone was seen a single time. This chain joins TRBV11-2 and TRBJ1-1; 8 bases are shared with TRBD1. The CDR3 runs to 15 residues. Per germline, CDR1 SGHAT and CDR2 FQNNGV. Unmatched junction bases numbered 8, after V lost 5 bases and J lost 3 bases. Here the CDR3 reads CASSPTGTGYTEAFF. Written as DNA, the CDR3 is TGTGCCAGCAGCCCAACGGGGACAGGATACACTGAAGCTTTCTTT.

This clone has only a few counts. The rearrangement uses TRBV5-6 and TRBJ2-3; TRBD2 matches at 8 bases. After removal of 4 bases from V and 2 bases from J, the junction contained 3 bases not matched to a gene. Germline CDR1 reads SGHDT; CDR2 reads YYEEEE. The CDR3 has 14 amino acids. CDR3 nucleotides: TGTGCCAGCAGCGGCGGACTAGCCACAGATACGCAGTATTTT. Protein sequence: CASSGGLATDTQYF.

The chain combines TRBV21-1 with TRBJ2-5; the table's D call of TRBD2 was not tested on the DNA. TRBV21-1 is annotated as a pseudogene. The CDR3 has 16 amino acids. The CDR3 spells CASSKWSGGSGETQYF. In nucleotides, the CDR3 is TGTGCCAGCAGCAAATGGTCGGGGGGCTCGGGAGAGACCCAGTACTTC.

The chain has TRBV30 and TRBJ2-3, with a weak D call TRBD2 (7 bases). The CDR3 spans 14 residues. V dropped 1 base and J dropped 0 bases, with 8 bases sitting between them. The germline CDR1 and CDR2 sequences are GTSNPN and SVGIG (reference sequence). The CDR3 here is CAWSEGGSTDTQYF. The DNA of the CDR3 is TGTGCCTGGAGTGAGGGGGGGAGCACAGATACGCAGTATTTT.